This TCR beta chain is from a study of control samples from healthy donors and cancer patients. J gave up 3 bases and V 3 bases, and 3 bases lay outside the gene matches. The germline CDR1 and CDR2 sequences are SGHRS and YFSETQ. This CDR3 is built from 14 residues. Libraries were prepared by immunoSEQ multiplex PCR; TCRdb keeps only in-frame clonotypes and omits some of them. The data contain roughly 45,000 clones, around nine tenths of them singletons. Input material: PBMCs. This sequence was found in a man between 25 and 39 years old with colorectal cancer. The chain employs TRBV5-1 and TRBJ2-1; 7 bases fit TRBD1. The CDR3 here is CASSYRGGYNEQFF. The CDR3 coding sequence is TGCGCCAGCAGCTACAGGGGTGGCTACAATGAGCAGTTCTTC. Supplemented by reference TRBV5-1 and TRBJ2-1, the full variable domain reads KAGVTQTPRYLIKTRGQQVTLSCSPISGHRSVSWYQQTPGQGLQFLFEYFSETQRNKGNFPGRFSGRQFSNSRSEMNVSTLELGDSALYLCASSYRGGYNEQFFGPGTRLTVL.